These 23 T cell receptor beta chains share one sample of origin, sequenced in a study of blood T cell repertoires in COVID-19. The protocol was immunoSEQ multiplex PCR, while the TCRdb copy is restricted to in-frame clones and leaves out a portion. The repertoire consists of about 310,000 clones, with over 75% occurring once and the leading ten covering 1%. Specimen: peripheral blood. The receptors originated from a man aged 50 to 60 with active or convalescent COVID-19.

The chain joins TRBV5-1 to TRBJ2-1; the D is unclear. Trimming shortened V by 0 bases and J by 5 bases, and 6 bases separated the two germline ends. The length of the CDR3 is 13 residues. Germline V gives CDR1 SGHRS, CDR2 YFSETQ. The CDR3 loop is CASSLGADNEQFF. The CDR3 coding sequence is TGCGCCAGCAGCTTGGGCGCTGACAATGAGCAGTTCTTC.

This clone was detected only once. The chain links TRBV5-5 to TRBJ1-4, with D perhaps TRBD1 (5 bases). Trimming took 0 bases from V and 5 from J, leaving 8 bases between them. This CDR3 spans 14 amino acids. Per the germline V gene, CDR1 is SGHKS and CDR2 is YYEKEE (reference sequence). As DNA, the CDR3 is TGTGCCAGCAGCTTGGACGGGGGGAATGAAAAACTGTTTTTT. Translation gives CASSLDGGNEKLFF.

V gene TRBV18 combines with J gene TRBJ1-1; D is possibly TRBD1 (5 bases). CDR3 length: 13 residues. V lost 0 bases to trimming and J lost 11 bases, with 13 bases between them. Looked up from germline, CDR1 is KGHSH and CDR2 is LQKENI. This CDR3 reads CASSPPARGFAFF. CDR3 sequence (DNA): TGTGCCAGCTCACCACCGGCGCGGGGGTTTGCTTTCTTT.

This clone was picked up a small number of times. The chain is built from TRBV15 and TRBJ1-2, with TRBD1 matching 8 bases. CDR3 size: 14 residues. The junction had 10 bases not matched to a gene; V was cut back by 1 base and J by 12 bases. Germline lookup yields CDR1 LNHNV and CDR2 YYDKDF (reference sequence). The CDR3, as DNA: TGTGCCACCAGCAGAGCCCCGGGACAGGCCCCTGACACCTTC. Protein: CATSRAPGQAPDTF.

V and J are TRBV4-2 and TRBJ2-7; D unresolved. Germline V gene sequence: CDR1 LGHNA, CDR2 YNFKEQ. The V and J ends lost 2 bases and 5 bases respectively, with 4 bases between them. The CDR3 has 11 residues. The CDR3 is CASSQQNEQYF. The CDR3, as DNA: TGTGCCAGCAGCCAACAGAACGAGCAGTACTTC.

J is TRBJ1-1 and V is TRBV5-1, with 9 bases identical to TRBD1. This CDR3 is 15 amino acids long. V was clipped by 0 bases and J by 3 bases; unmatched bases: 3. Germline-derived CDR1 and CDR2 are SGHRS and YFSETQ. This CDR3 reads CASSLAQGAYTEAFF. The CDR3 nucleotides are TGCGCCAGCAGCTTGGCACAGGGGGCTTACACTGAAGCTTTCTTT.

V is TRBV10-3 and J is TRBJ1-2, with D possibly TRBD1 on 6 matching bases. This CDR3 contains 13 residues. Trimming pared 5 bases from V and 2 bases from J, leaving 9 bases between. Germline loops: CDR1 ENHRY, CDR2 SYGVKD. The CDR3 nucleotides are TGTGCCATCAGTAACGGACAGAACTATGGCTACACCTTC. Translation: CAISNGQNYGYTF.

CDR3 sequence reads: CASSPFRLAAYNEQFF. CDR3 sequence (DNA): TGTGCCAGCAGCCCCTTTCGACTAGCGGCCTACAATGAGCAGTTCTTC. This sequence joins TRBV7-8 and TRBJ2-1; TRBD2 agrees at 9 bases. The germline gives CDR1 SGHVS, CDR2 FQNEAQ. This CDR3 region has 16 residues. The V and J ends lost 5 bases and 2 bases, in that order; junction bases with no gene match: 7.

V is TRBV15 and J is TRBJ2-7; 7 bases line up with TRBD2. V lost 2 bases and J lost 3; bases outside the gene matches: 13. The CDR3 runs to 17 residues. Germline CDR1 and CDR2: LNHNV and YYDKDF (reference sequence). As DNA, the CDR3 is TGTGCCACCAGCAGAATGGCCCCAAGGCGGGGGATCTACGAGCAGTACTTC. This translates into CATSRMAPRRGIYEQYF.

The rearrangement joins TRBV7-2 to TRBJ2-3; 8 bases agree with TRBD2. V lost 3 bases to trimming and J lost 9 bases; unmatched junction nucleotides: 5. The CDR3 loop spans 13 amino acids. Germline V gene data show CDR1 as SGHTA and CDR2 as FQGNSA. In nucleotides, the CDR3 is TGTGCCAGCAGCTTCGGGGGGGTGTTCACGCAGTATTTT. This translates into CASSFGGVFTQYF.

The V call is TRBV21-1, the J call TRBJ1-5. TRBV21-1 counts as a pseudogene. This CDR3 region has 16 residues. CDR3 protein: CASSPRGGFGFQPQHF. In nucleotides, the CDR3 is TGTGCCAGCAGCCCGCGGGGTGGCTTCGGGTTCCAGCCCCAGCATTTT.

This chain uses TRBV5-1 with TRBJ1-6; 7 bases are a match to TRBD1. V dropped 0 bases and J dropped 8; count of bases not matched to a gene: 2. This CDR3 spans 14 amino acids. CDR1 and CDR2 from the germline V gene are SGHRS and YFSETQ. This chain's CDR3 is CASSLGGGDSPLHF. CDR3 DNA: TGCGCCAGCAGCTTGGGAGGGGGCGATTCACCCCTCCACTTT.

On this clone itself: The sample holds other DNA sequences that translate to the same CDR3. The chain joins TRBV28 to TRBJ1-1; TRBD1 matches at 11 bases. The V segment lost 4 bases and the J segment 5 bases; nucleotides outside the gene matches: 3. The CDR3 has 14 residues. Germline V gene data show CDR1 as MDHEN and CDR2 as SYDVKM. CDR3 nucleotide sequence: TGTGCCAGCAGTTCGGGACAGGGGGGGACTGAAGCTTTCTTT. It translates to CASSSGQGGTEAFF.

CDR3 coding DNA: TGTGCCAGCAGCCCGACAGGGGGGAGAGGATCACCCCTCCACTTT. This encodes CASSPTGGRGSPLHF. The gene calls are TRBV7-3 and TRBJ1-6, with 9 bases matching TRBD1. Germline V gene data show CDR1 as SGHTA and CDR2 as FQGTGA. The CDR3 covers 15 residues. With V trimmed by 5 bases and J by 10 bases, 9 bases remained unmatched. Drawing the rest from reference TRBV7-3 and TRBJ1-6, the complete variable domain is GAGVSQTPSNKVTEKGKYVELRCDPISGHTALYWYRQSLGQGPEFLIYFQGTGAADDSGLPNDRFFAVRPEGSVSTLKIQRTERGDSAVYLCASSPTGGRGSPLHFGNGTRLTVT.

This clone was found a few times. The chain is built from TRBV3-1 (or the pseudogene TRBV3-2) and TRBJ1-2, with D perhaps TRBD1 (5 bases). Trimming shortened V by 1 base and J by 0 bases, and 12 bases separated the two germline ends. Germline lookup yields CDR1 LGHDT and CDR2 YNNKEL (reference sequence). The CDR3 totals 16 residues. The CDR3 region is CASSQVDRHANYGYTF. The CDR3 DNA sequence: TGTGCCAGCAGCCAAGTTGACAGACATGCTAACTATGGCTACACCTTC.

The V call is TRBV19, the J call TRBJ2-5, with 7 bases lining up with TRBD2. The junction had 12 bases not matched to a gene; V was cut back by 4 bases and J by 4 bases. The germline gives CDR1 LNHDA, CDR2 SQIVND (reference sequence). The CDR3 is 16 residues long. The CDR3 nucleotides are TGTGCCAGTAGTAGGGGAGGGGCCGAATGGGGAGAGACCCAGTACTTC. It yields the protein CASSRGGAEWGETQYF.

The V gene is TRBV29-1, the J gene TRBJ1-4, with TRBD1 identical over 7 bases. This CDR3 comprises 13 residues. Trimming cost V 6 bases and J 3 bases; bases outside gene matches: 4. Germline loops: CDR1 SQVTM, CDR2 ANQGSEA. This CDR3 reads CSVRRGANEKLFF. The CDR3 DNA reads TGCAGCGTCCGCAGGGGGGCTAATGAAAAACTGTTTTTT.

V usage is TRBV7-9 and J usage is TRBJ1-3; 7 positions match TRBD1. J lost 4 bases, V lost 5 bases, and 11 bases had no gene match. The CDR3 is 16 residues long. Germline V lookup: CDR1 SEHNR, CDR2 FQNEAQ (reference sequence). In DNA, the CDR3 is TGTGCCAGCAGCCCGGGACAGCTAATTTCCGGAAACACCATATATTTT. Translating gives CASSPGQLISGNTIYF.

Worth noting for this clone: Germline and junction disagree at one end, which may indicate a read error. The gene calls are TRBV30 and TRBJ1-1, with TRBD1 as a possible D gene (5 bases). Germline CDR1 reads GTSNPN; CDR2 reads SVGIG (reference sequence). The CDR3 spans 12 residues. As DNA, the CDR3 is TGTGCCTGGGGCAGGGTGAATACTGAAGCTTTCTTT. Amino acid sequence: CAWGRVNTEAFF.

The V call is TRBV23-1, the J call TRBJ1-3; D not certain. TRBV23-1 is treated as an ORF (open reading frame) with a function not yet certain. This CDR3 has 19 amino acids. Between the trimmed V and J ends, which lost 0 bases and 0 bases, there was a span of 18 bases. CDR3 in DNA: TGCGCCAGCAGTCAATCGCGGGCTCCAGGAACTTTCTCTGGAAACACCATATATTTT. It yields the protein CASSQSRAPGTFSGNTIYF.

This clone was counted once. This chain uses TRBV24-1 with TRBJ2-1; 7 nucleotides match TRBD2. V gave up 1 base and J gave up 6 bases; unmatched junction bases: 5. In germline, CDR1 is KGHDR, CDR2 SFDVKD. This CDR3 region has 15 residues. The CDR3 here is CATSDFGGGSNEQFF. The CDR3 nucleotides are TGTGCCACCAGTGATTTCGGCGGCGGGAGCAATGAGCAGTTCTTC.

The gene calls are TRBV28 and TRBJ2-3, with 9 bases matching TRBD2. Germline CDR1 MDHEN, CDR2 SYDVKM. Trimming removed 5 bases from V and 0 bases from J; junction bases left unmatched: 12. The CDR3 is 18 amino acids. In DNA, the CDR3 is TGTGCCAGCAGTCCAGTAAATAGCGGGAGCCACAGCACAGATACGCAGTATTTT. Its translation: CASSPVNSGSHSTDTQYF.

The genes are TRBV6-5 and TRBJ1-3, with D hard to call. CDR1 and CDR2 from the germline V gene are MNHEY and SVGAGI. This CDR3 has 12 residues. V was trimmed by 7 bases and J by 4 bases, leaving 8 bases between them. CDR3: CASIRNGNTIYF. CDR3 DNA sequence: TGTGCCAGCATCAGAAACGGAAACACCATATATTTT.